Listed below are T cell receptor beta chains from one sample, sequenced in a study of cytomegalovirus exposure and HLA in healthy donors. Sequencing used immunoSEQ multiplex PCR; TCRdb keeps in-frame clones, though not all of them. In total, the table holds about 130,000 clones. The source material was PBMCs. These receptors were collected from a man aged 25-45 years in good health and CMV-seronegative. Each CDR3 is given with its conserved first and last residue. D genes are given only for firm matches.

v_gene: TRBV5-4
d_gene: TRBD1
j_gene: TRBJ1-6
CDR3nt: TGTGCCAGCGCTTGGACAGGGACAGATAATTCACCCCTCCACTTT
CDR3aa: CASAWTGTDNSPLHF

v_gene: TRBV6-1
d_gene: TRBD1
j_gene: TRBJ2-2
CDR3nt: TGTGCCAGCAGAGGACAGGGGGACACCGGGGAGCTGTTTTTT
CDR3aa: CASRGQGDTGELFF

v_gene: TRBV30
d_gene: TRBD2
j_gene: TRBJ2-3
CDR3nt: TGTGCCTGGAGGGACAGCCTAGCGGGAGAGGAAACAGATACGCAGTATTTT
CDR3aa: CAWRDSLAGEETDTQYF

v_gene: TRBV15
d_gene: TRBD2
j_gene: TRBJ2-1
CDR3nt: TGTGCCACCAGCAGGACTAGCGGGAGTGAGTATGAGCAGTTCTTC
CDR3aa: CATSRTSGSEYEQFF

v_gene: TRBV10-1
d_gene: TRBD1
j_gene: TRBJ1-1
CDR3nt: TGCGCCAGCAGTGGGTTCGGGACAGGGGGTTCTAGCACTGAAGCTTTCTTT
CDR3aa: CASSGFGTGGSSTEAFF

v_gene: TRBV5-1
d_gene: NA
j_gene: TRBJ1-1
CDR3nt: TGCGCCAGCAGCTTCCCATCGAACACTGAAGCTTTCTTT
CDR3aa: CASSFPSNTEAFF

v_gene: TRBV4-3
d_gene: NA
j_gene: TRBJ2-6
CDR3nt: TGCGCCAGCAGTCTGGTGGGGTGGGAGTCTGGGGCCAACGTCCTGACTTTC
CDR3aa: CASSLVGWESGANVLTF

v_gene: TRBV28
d_gene: NA
j_gene: TRBJ2-2
CDR3nt: TGTGCCAGCACCTCGGGATGGAGGGACACCGGGGAGCTGTTTTTT
CDR3aa: CASTSGWRDTGELFF

v_gene: TRBV10-3
d_gene: NA
j_gene: TRBJ1-3
CDR3nt: TGTGCCATCAGGGCATTTTCTGGAAACACCATATATTTT
CDR3aa: CAIRAFSGNTIYF

v_gene: TRBV9
d_gene: TRBD1
j_gene: TRBJ2-7
CDR3nt: TGTGCCAGCAGCGCGGGACAGTTTCCCTACGAGCAGTACTTC
CDR3aa: CASSAGQFPYEQYF

v_gene: TRBV20-1
d_gene: NA
j_gene: TRBJ1-2
CDR3nt: TGCAGTGCTAGAGTCCCAGGGATCGACACCTTC
CDR3aa: CSARVPGIDTF

v_gene: TRBV28
d_gene: NA
j_gene: TRBJ1-5
CDR3nt: TGTGCCAGCATAGCGGGGATCAATCAGCCCCAGCATTTT
CDR3aa: CASIAGINQPQHF

v_gene: TRBV28
d_gene: NA
j_gene: TRBJ1-2
CDR3nt: TGTGCCAGCGGCGCCCCGCGGGGCTACACCTTC
CDR3aa: CASGAPRGYTF

v_gene: TRBV6-6
d_gene: TRBD2
j_gene: TRBJ2-5
CDR3nt: TGTGCCAGCATACTAATACTAGCGGGAGTTGAGACCCAGTACTTC
CDR3aa: CASILILAGVETQYF

v_gene: TRBV7-8
d_gene: NA
j_gene: TRBJ1-4
CDR3nt: TGTGCCAGCAGCTTAGTATGGGGGGTACAGGAAAAACTGTTTTTT
CDR3aa: CASSLVWGVQEKLFF

v_gene: TRBV6-1
d_gene: TRBD2
j_gene: TRBJ2-1
CDR3nt: TGTGCCAGCAGTGAAGACGGACTAGCGGGACAATCCTACAATGAGCAGTTCTTC
CDR3aa: CASSEDGLAGQSYNEQFF

v_gene: TRBV28
d_gene: NA
j_gene: TRBJ2-5
CDR3nt: TGTGCCAGCAGCGACTGGCAAGAGACCCAGTACTTC
CDR3aa: CASSDWQETQYF

v_gene: TRBV10-3
d_gene: TRBD2
j_gene: TRBJ2-7
CDR3nt: TGTGCCTCCCGGGGGACTAGCGGGAGGGTATACGAGCAGTACTTC
CDR3aa: CASRGTSGRVYEQYF

v_gene: TRBV5-5
d_gene: NA
j_gene: TRBJ2-1
CDR3nt: TGTGCCAGCAGCCGCGGGACAGTTGGAAATGAGCAGTTCTTC
CDR3aa: CASSRGTVGNEQFF

v_gene: TRBV29-1
d_gene: NA
j_gene: TRBJ1-4
CDR3nt: TGCAGCGTTGAAGATGCGGGGCCACTCGGGGAAGCAACTAATGAAAAACTGTTTTTT
CDR3aa: CSVEDAGPLGEATNEKLFF

v_gene: TRBV27
d_gene: NA
j_gene: TRBJ1-5
CDR3nt: TGTGCCAGCAGCTTTCAGGGAAGCAATCAGCCCCAGCATTTT
CDR3aa: CASSFQGSNQPQHF

v_gene: TRBV28
d_gene: NA
j_gene: TRBJ1-5
CDR3nt: TGTGCCAGCACCTTTGGGGGCTCGAATCAGCCCCAGCATTTT
CDR3aa: CASTFGGSNQPQHF

v_gene: TRBV28
d_gene: TRBD1
j_gene: TRBJ1-2
CDR3nt: TGTGCCAGCGATTTTACTGAAACAGGGGAATATGGCTACACCTTC
CDR3aa: CASDFTETGEYGYTF

v_gene: TRBV9
d_gene: TRBD2
j_gene: TRBJ2-3
CDR3nt: TGTGCCAGCAGCGCTGGCGGGAGGGCCCCAGATACGCAGTATTTT
CDR3aa: CASSAGGRAPDTQYF

v_gene: TRBV7-2
d_gene: TRBD1
j_gene: TRBJ1-2
CDR3nt: TGTGCCAGCAGCTCGTACCACAGGGGAGAGGATGGCTACACCTTC
CDR3aa: CASSSYHRGEDGYTF

v_gene: TRBV6-5
d_gene: NA
j_gene: TRBJ1-5
CDR3nt: TGTGCCAGCAGTCCCCGGTCGGTTGATCAGCCCCAGCATTTT
CDR3aa: CASSPRSVDQPQHF

v_gene: TRBV7-2
d_gene: TRBD1
j_gene: TRBJ2-7
CDR3nt: TGTGCCAGCAGCTTAGCGCCAGGACAGGGATTCTACGAGCAGTACTTC
CDR3aa: CASSLAPGQGFYEQYF

v_gene: TRBV29-1
d_gene: NA
j_gene: TRBJ2-7
CDR3nt: TGCAGCGTTGAATTCCAAGAAACAGGCCGCTCCTACGAGCAGTACTTC
CDR3aa: CSVEFQETGRSYEQYF

v_gene: TRBV7-6
d_gene: NA
j_gene: TRBJ2-3
CDR3nt: TGTGCCAGCAGCTTATATAGCGACCTTCGCACAGATACGCAGTATTTT
CDR3aa: CASSLYSDLRTDTQYF

v_gene: TRBV27
d_gene: TRBD2
j_gene: TRBJ2-3
CDR3nt: TGTGCCAGCCGGACTAGCGGGAGGACCTGGACAGATACGCAGTATTTT
CDR3aa: CASRTSGRTWTDTQYF

v_gene: TRBV29-1
d_gene: NA
j_gene: TRBJ1-5
CDR3nt: TGCAGCGTTGCCGAGACAGACCCAAATCAGCCCCAGCATTTT
CDR3aa: CSVAETDPNQPQHF

v_gene: TRBV5-6
d_gene: NA
j_gene: TRBJ1-2
CDR3nt: TGTGCCAGCAGCTTGGTGGGGCTCGGGTATGGCTACACCTTC
CDR3aa: CASSLVGLGYGYTF

v_gene: TRBV16
d_gene: NA
j_gene: TRBJ2-7
CDR3nt: TGTGCCAGCAGCCAATTAGGGCTCGGAGGCTCCTACGAGCAGTACTTC
CDR3aa: CASSQLGLGGSYEQYF

v_gene: TRBV4-2
d_gene: NA
j_gene: TRBJ1-5
CDR3nt: TGTGCCAGCAGCCAAGACACGACACCCGGAGGGGTATTGGGTCAGCCCCAGCATTTT
CDR3aa: CASSQDTTPGGVLGQPQHF

v_gene: TRBV7-9
d_gene: NA
j_gene: TRBJ1-2
CDR3nt: TGTGCCAGCAGCGAGGGAGGGTTTGGGGGCTACACCTTC
CDR3aa: CASSEGGFGGYTF

v_gene: TRBV19
d_gene: NA
j_gene: TRBJ2-6
CDR3nt: TGTGCCAGCCGGGACACCCTCTACTCTGGGGCCAACGTCCTGACTTTC
CDR3aa: CASRDTLYSGANVLTF

v_gene: TRBV7-9
d_gene: NA
j_gene: TRBJ1-5
CDR3nt: TGTGCCAGCAGCCAGGACAGTGGGAATCAGCCCCAGCATTTT
CDR3aa: CASSQDSGNQPQHF

v_gene: TRBV11-2
d_gene: TRBD1
j_gene: TRBJ1-6
CDR3nt: TGTGCCAGCAGCTTCGGGACAGTCAATTCACCCCTCCACTTT
CDR3aa: CASSFGTVNSPLHF

v_gene: TRBV9
d_gene: TRBD2
j_gene: TRBJ2-3
CDR3nt: TGTGCCAGCAGCGCCGGGACTAGCGGGACGACAGATACGCAGTATTTT
CDR3aa: CASSAGTSGTTDTQYF

v_gene: TRBV7-3
d_gene: TRBD2
j_gene: TRBJ2-1
CDR3nt: TGTGCCAGCAGCTTAAATCGGCTAGCGGGAGGGATTGGGCAGTTCTTC
CDR3aa: CASSLNRLAGGIGQFF

v_gene: TRBV6-5
d_gene: NA
j_gene: TRBJ2-3
CDR3nt: TGTGCCAGCAGTTACTCAATAACAGATACGCAGTATTTT
CDR3aa: CASSYSITDTQYF

v_gene: TRBV15
d_gene: NA
j_gene: TRBJ2-1
CDR3nt: TGTGCCACCAGCAGTGGGGACACGAGCTCCTACAATGAGCAGTTCTTC
CDR3aa: CATSSGDTSSYNEQFF

v_gene: TRBV4-1
d_gene: TRBD2
j_gene: TRBJ2-7
CDR3nt: TGCGCCAGCAGTTCCGGACTAGCGGGGTTAACCTACGAGCAGTACTTC
CDR3aa: CASSSGLAGLTYEQYF

v_gene: TRBV6-5
d_gene: NA
j_gene: TRBJ1-2
CDR3nt: TGTGCCAGCAGTTACAGCCACTACTCGGGGAACTATGGCTACACCTTC
CDR3aa: CASSYSHYSGNYGYTF

v_gene: TRBV7-9
d_gene: NA
j_gene: TRBJ2-7
CDR3nt: TGTGCCAGCAGCTTGAGTGACAGCTCCTACGAGCAGTACTTC
CDR3aa: CASSLSDSSYEQYF

v_gene: TRBV30
d_gene: TRBD1
j_gene: TRBJ1-3
CDR3nt: TGTGCCTGGAGCGGGGGACAGGGGCCTGGAAACACCATATATTTT
CDR3aa: CAWSGGQGPGNTIYF

v_gene: TRBV5-6
d_gene: NA
j_gene: TRBJ2-4
CDR3nt: TGTGCCAGCAGCCCAAGCCTAGCCAAAAACATTCAGTACTTC
CDR3aa: CASSPSLAKNIQYF

v_gene: TRBV10-3
d_gene: NA
j_gene: TRBJ2-7
CDR3nt: TGTGCCATCAGTGAGTCAGCAGGGGGGCAACATCCAGGCGAGCAGTACTTC
CDR3aa: CAISESAGGQHPGEQYF

v_gene: TRBV28
d_gene: TRBD1
j_gene: TRBJ1-5
CDR3nt: TGTGCCAGTCGGGGACAGCAGGATCAGCCCCAGCATTTT
CDR3aa: CASRGQQDQPQHF

v_gene: TRBV7-8
d_gene: NA
j_gene: TRBJ2-7
CDR3nt: TGTGCCAGCAGCTTAGTGAGGCTAGTAGAGAGCGAGCAGTACTTC
CDR3aa: CASSLVRLVESEQYF

v_gene: TRBV28
d_gene: TRBD2
j_gene: TRBJ2-7
CDR3nt: TGTGCCAGCAGTTCCCCAGGAACTAGCGGGAGTCGCGAGCAGTACTTC
CDR3aa: CASSSPGTSGSREQYF

v_gene: TRBV5-1
d_gene: NA
j_gene: TRBJ1-3
CDR3nt: TGCGCCAGCAGCTTGGGACAGAGTATTGGAAACACCATATATTTT
CDR3aa: CASSLGQSIGNTIYF

v_gene: TRBV25-1
d_gene: TRBD1
j_gene: TRBJ2-2
CDR3nt: TGTGCCAGCAGCCTAGGAGGGACAGGTTTTGGCGGGGAGCTGTTTTTT
CDR3aa: CASSLGGTGFGGELFF

v_gene: TRBV9
d_gene: NA
j_gene: TRBJ2-2
CDR3nt: TGTGCCAGCAGCCGAGAAGGCGGGGAGAACACCGGGGAGCTGTTTTTT
CDR3aa: CASSREGGENTGELFF

v_gene: TRBV15
d_gene: NA
j_gene: TRBJ1-2
CDR3nt: TGTGCCACCAGTCGGGGGGACGAGGACCTTGGCTACACCTTC
CDR3aa: CATSRGDEDLGYTF

v_gene: TRBV7-9
d_gene: NA
j_gene: TRBJ1-1
CDR3nt: TGTGCCAGCACCCTACCTCAGGGGATCCCGAACACTGAAGCTTTCTTT
CDR3aa: CASTLPQGIPNTEAFF